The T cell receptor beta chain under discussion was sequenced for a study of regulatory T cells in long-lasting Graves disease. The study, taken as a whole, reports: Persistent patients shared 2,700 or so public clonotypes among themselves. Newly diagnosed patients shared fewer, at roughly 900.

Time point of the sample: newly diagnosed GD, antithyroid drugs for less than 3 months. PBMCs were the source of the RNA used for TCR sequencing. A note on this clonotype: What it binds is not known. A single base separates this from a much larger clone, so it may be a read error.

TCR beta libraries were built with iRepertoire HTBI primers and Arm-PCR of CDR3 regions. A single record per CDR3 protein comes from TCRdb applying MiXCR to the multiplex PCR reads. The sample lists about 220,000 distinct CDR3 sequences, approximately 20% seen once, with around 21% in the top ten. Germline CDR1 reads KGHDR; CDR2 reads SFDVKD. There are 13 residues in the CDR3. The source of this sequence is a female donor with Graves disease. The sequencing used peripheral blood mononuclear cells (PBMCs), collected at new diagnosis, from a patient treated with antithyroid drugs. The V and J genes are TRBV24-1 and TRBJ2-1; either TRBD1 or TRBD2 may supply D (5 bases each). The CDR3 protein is CTTSGTSYNEQFF. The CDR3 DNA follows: TGTACCACCAGTGGGACCTCCTACAATGAGCAGTTCTTC.